This T cell receptor (beta chain) was identified in a study of blood T cells in healthy people across ages. The wider study: Every two T cells gave about one barcoded beta molecule via template switching. Study-wide results and limits: Observed TCR beta diversity showed a strong correlation with the percentage of naive T cells as measured by flow cytometry. PBMCs that were unsorted prevented a conclusive naive versus antigen-experienced comparison.

This clonotype was detected only a few times. Antigen specificity is unknown. Then a second PCR, running roughly 7 to 12 cycles, was carried out with a sample-barcoded 5' primer and a J-beta primer mix. Every cDNA molecule carried a tag from a template-switch adaptor bearing 12 random nucleotides. From the 5' RACE reads, TCRdb called clonotypes with MiXCR, one entry per CDR3 protein. The table shows over 700,000 distinct CDR3 sequences, with roughly 50% occurring only once. Trimming pared 8 bases from V and 5 bases from J, leaving 15 bases between. Germline CDR1 reads SQVTM; CDR2 reads ANQGSEA. The CDR3 covers 12 residues.

What was sequenced was blood. The chain links TRBV29-1 to TRBJ2-5; D call uncertain. The source is a man at least 80 years old in good health. The CDR3 nucleotides are TGCAGCCCCAGATTGGGGTCGGAGACCCAGTACTTC. Encoded protein: CSPRLGSETQYF.